This entry is about one T cell receptor (beta chain). This CDR3 is built from 13 residues. Trimming took 4 bases from V and 8 from J; bases not matched to a gene: 7. From germline, CDR1 is SGHKS and CDR2 YYEKEE (reference sequence). The entry originates in a study of blood T cell repertoires in COVID-19. Overall study: Researchers got acute and convalescent COVID-19 samples from the United States, Italy and Spain. In each case, the material was cDNA or gDNA derived from T cells, B-cell-depleted T cells, or PBMCs.

Authors' methods: Estimated nucleated cell counts came from reference gene primer amplification. Measured with immunoSEQ multiplex PCR; TCRdb has only the in-frame clones, and not every one. The DNA gave D and trimming, while V, J and clone size come from that table. The sample has about 75,000 clones, under 80% seen once. The TCR was taken from a human donor with acute or convalescent COVID-19. The donor label of this sample is uncertain. V gene TRBV5-5 combines with J gene TRBJ1-2; 8 bases line up with TRBD1. The sample comprised peripheral blood. The CDR3 here is CASSLTGEGGYTF. DNA of the CDR3: TGTGCCAGCAGCCTGACAGGGGAGGGAGGCTACACCTTC.